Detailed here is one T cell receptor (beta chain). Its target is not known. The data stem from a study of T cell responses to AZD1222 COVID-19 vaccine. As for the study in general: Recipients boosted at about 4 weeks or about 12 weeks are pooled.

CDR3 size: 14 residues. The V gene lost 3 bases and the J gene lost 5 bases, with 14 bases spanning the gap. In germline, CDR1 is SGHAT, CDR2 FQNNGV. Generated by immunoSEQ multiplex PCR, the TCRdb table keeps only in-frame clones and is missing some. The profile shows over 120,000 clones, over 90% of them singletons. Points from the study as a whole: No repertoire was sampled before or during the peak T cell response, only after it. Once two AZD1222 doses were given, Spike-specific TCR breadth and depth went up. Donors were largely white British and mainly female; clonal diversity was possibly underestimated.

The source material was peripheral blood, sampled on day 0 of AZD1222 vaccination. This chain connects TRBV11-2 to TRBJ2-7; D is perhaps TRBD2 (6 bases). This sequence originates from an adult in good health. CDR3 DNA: TGTGCCAGCAGCTTTAGGTGGGAGGCCGACGAGCAGTACTTC. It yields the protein CASSFRWEADEQYF. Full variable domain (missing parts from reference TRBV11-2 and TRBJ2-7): EAGVAQSPRYKIIEKRQSVAFWCNPISGHATLYWYQQILGQGPKLLIQFQNNGVVDDSQLPKDRFSAERLKGVDSTLKIQPAKLEDSAVYLCASSFRWEADEQYFGPGTRLTVT.